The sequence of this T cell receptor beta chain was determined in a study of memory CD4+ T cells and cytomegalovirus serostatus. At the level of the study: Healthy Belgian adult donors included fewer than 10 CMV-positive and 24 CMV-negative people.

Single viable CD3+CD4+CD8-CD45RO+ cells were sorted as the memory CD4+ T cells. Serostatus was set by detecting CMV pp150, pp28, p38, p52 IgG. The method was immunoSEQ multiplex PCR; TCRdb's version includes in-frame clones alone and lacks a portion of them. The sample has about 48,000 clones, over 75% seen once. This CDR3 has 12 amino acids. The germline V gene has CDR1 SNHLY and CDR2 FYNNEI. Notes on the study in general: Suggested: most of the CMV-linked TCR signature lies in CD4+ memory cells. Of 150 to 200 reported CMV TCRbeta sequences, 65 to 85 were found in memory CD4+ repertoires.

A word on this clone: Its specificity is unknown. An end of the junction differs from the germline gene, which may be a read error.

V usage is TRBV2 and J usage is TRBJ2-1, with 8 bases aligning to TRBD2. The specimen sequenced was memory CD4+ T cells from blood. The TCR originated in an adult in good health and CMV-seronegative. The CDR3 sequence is CASSGESGSRVF. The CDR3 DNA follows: TGTGCCAGCAGTGGTGAAAGCGGGAGTCGGGTCTTC.